A selection of T cell receptor beta chains follows, all from one sample in a study of fetal regulatory T cell absence and autoimmunity. TCRdb keeps only in-frame clones here, not all; method: immunoSEQ multiplex PCR. The table shows 85,000 to 100,000 clones, with approximately 79% occurring only once. Sequences were obtained from pancreas tissue. The source of these receptors is a male donor with IPEX syndrome. CDR3s include the opening cysteine and the closing phenylalanine or tryptophan. Fields, in order: CDR3 DNA, CDR3 protein, J gene, D gene, clone size, V gene. D genes are given only for firm matches. Some rows have no size entry. The others give once, few or many, or a class for an expanded clone.

DNA: TGTGCCAGCAGCCCCCCCTCCGGACAGGTGATAGAGACCCAGTACTTC; CDR3: CASSPPSGQVIETQYF; J: TRBJ2-5; D: .; size: .; V: TRBV21-1
DNA: TGTGCCAGCTCACCAGCGAACACCGGGGAGCTGTTTTTT; CDR3: CASSPANTGELFF; J: TRBJ2-2; D: .; size: few; V: TRBV18
DNA: TGTGCCACCAGCAAAAGTATTAGATCGAACACCGGGGAGCTGTTTTTT; CDR3: CATSKSIRSNTGELFF; J: TRBJ2-2; D: .; size: .; V: TRBV15
DNA: TGTGCTAGCGGAGATACGGGACTCCTTTCCTCCTACGAGCAGTACTTC; CDR3: CASGDTGLLSSYEQYF; J: TRBJ2-7; D: .; size: .; V: TRBV12-5
DNA: TGTGCCAGCTCACCCGAGCCTCGAAAAGAGACCCAGTACTTC; CDR3: CASSPEPRKETQYF; J: TRBJ2-5; D: .; size: .; V: TRBV18
DNA: TGTGCCAGCAGCTTATGGGGTGGCAATCAGCCCCAGCATTTT; CDR3: CASSLWGGNQPQHF; J: TRBJ1-5; D: .; size: .; V: TRBV13
DNA: TGTGCCAGCAGCGCCGGGGGGGCCCTCACAGATACGCAGTATTTT; CDR3: CASSAGGALTDTQYF; J: TRBJ2-3; D: TRBD2; size: .; V: TRBV9
DNA: TGCGCCAGCAGCTTGGGAGCGGGAGGGAGCCAAGAGACCCAGTACTTC; CDR3: CASSLGAGGSQETQYF; J: TRBJ2-5; D: TRBD2; size: .; V: TRBV5-1
DNA: TGTGCCAGCAGTTTGGGGATTGAAGCTTTCTTT; CDR3: CASSLGIEAFF; J: TRBJ1-1; D: .; size: .; V: TRBV6-5
DNA: TGTGCCAGCAGCTCCTTCAGGGGTCATCACTCCTACAATGAGCAGTTCTTC; CDR3: CASSSFRGHHSYNEQFF; J: TRBJ2-1; D: .; size: .; V: TRBV11-2
DNA: TGTGCCAGCAGTGAGGAGGCTCGAGATACGCAGTATTTT; CDR3: CASSEEARDTQYF; J: TRBJ2-3; D: .; size: .; V: TRBV6-1
DNA: TGTGCCAGCAGTGGAGGGACCGGGTCCTACTATATCTATGGCTACACCTTC; CDR3: CASSGGTGSYYIYGYTF; J: TRBJ1-2; D: .; size: .; V: TRBV2
DNA: TGCAGTGCTAGAGATCTCGGTGAGCAGTTCTTC; CDR3: CSARDLGEQFF; J: TRBJ2-1; D: .; size: .; V: TRBV20-1
DNA: TGTGCCAGCACCAGGACTAGCGGCCTTGGACAAAACATTCAGTACTTC; CDR3: CASTRTSGLGQNIQYF; J: TRBJ2-4; D: TRBD2; size: .; V: TRBV7-2
DNA: TGTGCCATCAGTGAGGTCTGGGGATATAGCAATCAGCCCCAGCATTTT; CDR3: CAISEVWGYSNQPQHF; J: TRBJ1-5; D: .; size: .; V: TRBV10-3
DNA: TGTGCCAGCAGTGTTGGATGGACAGGGGGCGAGCAGTACTTC; CDR3: CASSVGWTGGEQYF; J: TRBJ2-7; D: TRBD1; size: .; V: TRBV25-1
DNA: TGTGCCAGCAGCTTAGGAACTAGCGGGAGCTCCTACGAGCAGTACTTC; CDR3: CASSLGTSGSSYEQYF; J: TRBJ2-7; D: TRBD2; size: .; V: TRBV7-9
DNA: TGTGCCAGCAGCGTGGACAGCTACAATGAGCAGTTCTTC; CDR3: CASSVDSYNEQFF; J: TRBJ2-1; D: .; size: .; V: TRBV7-9
DNA: TGTGCCAGCAGCCAACTAGCGGGAGCCAAAAACATTCAGTACTTC; CDR3: CASSQLAGAKNIQYF; J: TRBJ2-4; D: TRBD2; size: .; V: TRBV16
DNA: TGTGCCAGCAGTGTGCGTCGAGGGGGGAATGAGCAGTTCTTC; CDR3: CASSVRRGGNEQFF; J: TRBJ2-1; D: .; size: .; V: TRBV6-1
DNA: TGTGCCAGTAGTATTCTTCGGGGGCACTCGGCCTACAATGAGCAGTTCTTC; CDR3: CASSILRGHSAYNEQFF; J: TRBJ2-1; D: .; size: .; V: TRBV19
DNA: TGTGCCAGTAGTATGAAGTCTCCGGGACACTATGGCTACACCTTC; CDR3: CASSMKSPGHYGYTF; J: TRBJ1-2; D: .; size: .; V: TRBV19
DNA: TGTGCCAGCAGCGCTAACCGGGCCAAGAATGAAAAACTGTTTTTT; CDR3: CASSANRAKNEKLFF; J: TRBJ1-4; D: .; size: once; V: TRBV6-5
DNA: TGTGCCAGCAGTGTGGAGGACTCAGATACGCAGTATTTT; CDR3: CASSVEDSDTQYF; J: TRBJ2-3; D: .; size: .; V: TRBV6-4
DNA: TGTGCCAGCAGCTTTGGGAAACAGCCCCAGCATTTT; CDR3: CASSFGKQPQHF; J: TRBJ1-5; D: .; size: .; V: TRBV7-9
DNA: TGCGCCAGCAGGCCGACTAGCGAAGAGACCCAGTACTTC; CDR3: CASRPTSEETQYF; J: TRBJ2-5; D: TRBD2; size: .; V: TRBV10-2
DNA: TGTGCCAGCAGCCGGACTAGGTGGGCCCAAGAGACCCAGTACTTC; CDR3: CASSRTRWAQETQYF; J: TRBJ2-5; D: TRBD2; size: .; V: TRBV13
DNA: TGCGCCAGCAGTCCCCCAGGCGGCCGCCCTGAAGCTTTCTTT; CDR3: CASSPPGGRPEAFF; J: TRBJ1-1; D: .; size: .; V: TRBV10-2
DNA: TGTGCCTGGAGTGTAGCCAAAAACATTCAGTACTTC; CDR3: CAWSVAKNIQYF; J: TRBJ2-4; D: .; size: .; V: TRBV30
DNA: TGTGCCAGCAGCCTGGGGGGCGGGGGTACAGATACGCAGTATTTT; CDR3: CASSLGGGGTDTQYF; J: TRBJ2-3; D: .; size: .; V: TRBV5-6
DNA: TGCGCCAGCAGCACGGGACTAGCGGGAGGGTCGGGGAATGAGCAGTTCTTC; CDR3: CASSTGLAGGSGNEQFF; J: TRBJ2-1; D: TRBD2; size: few; V: TRBV5-1
DNA: TGTGCCAGCAGCCCGGGCCGGCGCAATCAGCCCCAGCATTTT; CDR3: CASSPGRRNQPQHF; J: TRBJ1-5; D: .; size: once; V: TRBV7-8
DNA: TGTGCCAGCAGCCCCGTTCCGGAAGAGACCCAGTACTTC; CDR3: CASSPVPEETQYF; J: TRBJ2-5; D: .; size: .; V: TRBV5-8